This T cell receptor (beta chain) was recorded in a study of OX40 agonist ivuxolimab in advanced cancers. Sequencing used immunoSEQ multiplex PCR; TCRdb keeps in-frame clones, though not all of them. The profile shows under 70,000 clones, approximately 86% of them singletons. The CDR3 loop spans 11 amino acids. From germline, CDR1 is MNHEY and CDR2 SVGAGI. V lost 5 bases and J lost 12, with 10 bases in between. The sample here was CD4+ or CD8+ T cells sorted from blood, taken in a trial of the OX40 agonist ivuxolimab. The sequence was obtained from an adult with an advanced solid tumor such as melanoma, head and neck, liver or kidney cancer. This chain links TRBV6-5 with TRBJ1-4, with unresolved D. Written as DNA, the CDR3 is TGTGCCAGCAGTCCCGGAACGCAACTGTTTTTT. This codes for CASSPGTQLFF.